The 14 T cell receptor beta chains presented below share a single source sample, sequenced in a study of cytomegalovirus exposure and HLA in healthy donors. Measured with immunoSEQ multiplex PCR; TCRdb has only the in-frame clones, and not every one. The repertoire holds about 73,000 clones, with around 96% as singletons. Source material: PBMCs. Source of these receptors: a man between 18 and 29 years old in good health and CMV-seronegative.

This chain uses TRBV7-9 with TRBJ2-7; D is possibly TRBD1 (6 bases). The CDR3 loop spans 13 amino acids. The germline gives CDR1 SEHNR, CDR2 FQNEAQ (reference sequence). Trimming removed 3 bases at V and 5 bases at J, with 11 bases between. The CDR3 DNA reads TGTGCCAGCAGCTTCAGGGGTAAGAACGAGCAGTACTTC. Its translation: CASSFRGKNEQYF.

V is TRBV2 and J is TRBJ2-5, with 12 bases that match TRBD2. CDR3 length equals 16 residues. Germline trimming cut 6 bases from V and 4 bases from J; bases unmatched to any gene: 9. The germline V gene encodes CDR1 SNHLY and CDR2 FYNNEI. The CDR3 sequence: CASSPSGGAVGETQYF. CDR3 sequence (DNA): TGTGCCAGCAGCCCTAGCGGGGGGGCCGTGGGAGAGACCCAGTACTTC.

The gene calls are TRBV19 and TRBJ2-2; D is possibly TRBD2 (6 bases). Germline V gives CDR1 LNHDA, CDR2 SQIVND (reference sequence). Trimming cost V 11 bases and J 5 bases, with 15 bases left between them. This CDR3 has 13 amino acids. CDR3 sequence (DNA): TGTGCCGGCTCCGGGACTCCGACCGGGGAGCTGTTTTTT. As protein: CAGSGTPTGELFF.

About this clone itself: The DNA is omitted, as the CDR3 cannot be located on it reliably, and the CDR3 follows TCRdb's listing. The chain joins TRBV4-1 to TRBJ2-2; no check of the table's D call, TRBD1, against the DNA was made. CDR1 and CDR2 from the germline V gene are MGHRA and YSYEKL. A total of 18 residues make up the CDR3, ends included. CDR3 amino acids: CASSQVRQGEFRFGELFF.

The chain employs TRBV5-4 and TRBJ2-5; TRBD2 is a possible D gene (6 bases). Trimming cost V 2 bases and J 2 bases, with 13 bases left between them. Germline CDR1 reads SGHNT; CDR2 reads YYREEE (reference sequence). The CDR3 length is 15 residues. The CDR3 sequence: CASSFSGSDQETQYF. The CDR3 DNA reads TGTGCCAGCAGCTTTAGCGGCTCGGATCAAGAGACCCAGTACTTC.

This chain joins TRBV27 and TRBJ2-5, with 9 bases identical to TRBD2. The ends lost 2 bases at V and 2 bases at J; junction bases unmatched: 12. The CDR3 contains 18 residues. Germline CDR1 and CDR2: MNHEY and SMNVEV (reference sequence). DNA for the CDR3: TGTGCCAGCAGTTTAAGAGCGGGGGGTGTTCGTCTACAAGAGACCCAGTACTTC. It translates to CASSLRAGGVRLQETQYF.

This sequence joins TRBV6-5 and TRBJ1-1, with 8 bases that match TRBD1. The CDR3 extends over 15 amino acids. From germline, CDR1 is MNHEY and CDR2 SVGAGI. V lost 4 bases to trimming and J lost 8 bases; unmatched junction nucleotides: 12. The CDR3: CASSSDQGASSEAFF. Written as DNA, the CDR3 is TGTGCCAGCAGTTCGGACCAGGGGGCGTCTTCGGAAGCTTTCTTT.

The CDR3 nucleotides read TGTGCCAGCAGAGACGGGGGGCCGTACACCGGGGAGCTGTTTTTT. Amino acids: CASRDGGPYTGELFF. This sequence joins TRBV6-5 and TRBJ2-2, with D possibly being TRBD2 (7 bases). V was pared by 6 bases and J by 3 bases, with 14 bases between. This CDR3 comprises 15 residues. Germline V gene sequence: CDR1 MNHEY, CDR2 SVGAGI.

The J gene is TRBJ2-1, the V gene TRBV7-2; 7 bases are a match to TRBD1. Germline trimming cut 7 bases from V and 4 bases from J; bases unmatched to any gene: 10. From germline, CDR1 is SGHTA and CDR2 FQGNSA. The CDR3 covers 15 residues. The CDR3 sequence is CASNQGSDRYNEQFF. CDR3 in DNA: TGTGCCAGCAATCAGGGGTCGGACAGGTACAATGAGCAGTTCTTC.

This chain uses TRBV15 with TRBJ2-7; TRBD1 aligns across 7 bases. J lost 6 bases, V lost 0 bases, and 8 bases had no gene match. Germline CDR1 reads LNHNV; CDR2 reads YYDKDF (reference sequence). CDR3 length: 15 amino acids. Here the CDR3 DNA reads TGTGCCACCAGCAGAGACCTCCCAGGGGGAAGCGAGCAGTACTTC. Translation gives CATSRDLPGGSEQYF. Full variable domain (outside the CDR3, taken from reference TRBV15 and TRBJ2-7): DAMVIQNPRYQVTQFGKPVTLSCSQTLNHNVMYWYQQKSSQAPKLLFHYYDKDFNNEADTPDNFQSRRPNTSFCFLDIRSPGLGDTAMYLCATSRDLPGGSEQYFGPGTRLTVT.

This chain links TRBV7-8 with TRBJ2-3; 7 bases fit TRBD1. V shed 10 bases and J 10 bases; nucleotides not matched to a gene: 14. This CDR3 spans 13 amino acids. Germline CDR1 reads SGHVS; CDR2 reads FQNEAQ. The chain's CDR3 is CATHPGPTGAQYF. For the CDR3, the DNA is TGTGCCACCCACCCAGGGCCAACAGGGGCGCAGTATTTT.

The J gene is TRBJ2-7, the V gene TRBV6-4; 7 nucleotides align to TRBD1. The CDR3 is 14 amino acids. Germline V CDR1 and CDR2: MRHNA, SNTAGT. Trimming removed 9 bases from V and 2 bases from J; junction bases left unmatched: 10. The CDR3 DNA is TGTGCCAGGATGGACAGGAATGATCCCTACGAGCAGTACTTC. Amino acids: CARMDRNDPYEQYF.

The V and J genes are TRBV10-3 and TRBJ2-2; 10 nucleotides align to TRBD1. The CDR3 has 18 residues. The germline CDR1 and CDR2 sequences are ENHRY and SYGVKD. V trimming: 6 bases; J trimming: 5 bases; junction bases outside the gene matches: 15. CDR3 sequence (DNA): TGTGCCATCAGCCCTAGCAACGCGGACAGGGGGGGAACCGGGGAGCTGTTTTTT. Its protein is CAISPSNADRGGTGELFF.

The genes are TRBV19 and TRBJ2-3, with 7 bases aligning to TRBD2. The CDR3 consists of 15 residues. Trimming took 5 bases from V and 3 from J; bases not matched to a gene: 8. Germline CDR1 is LNHDA and CDR2 is SQIVND (reference sequence). The CDR3 loop reads CASSQTGTTTDTQYF. The CDR3 DNA reads TGTGCCAGTAGTCAGACCGGGACTACGACAGATACGCAGTATTTT.